This T cell receptor beta chain is from a study of spatial heterogeneity in lung cancer. CDR1 SGHKS and CDR2 YYEKEE come from the germline V gene (reference sequence). The CDR3 is made up of 13 amino acids. V was clipped by 2 bases and J by 8 bases, with 13 bases between them. Regarding time point: sample taken at primary tumor resection. Tumor, nontumor lung or frozen PBMC supplied whole RNA that was sequenced unsorted. TCRdb redid the calling of the 5' RACE reads with MiXCR, one entry per CDR3 protein. The data contain around 87,000 distinct CDR3 sequences, about an eighth of them singletons. This TCR came from a male donor with early-stage non-small cell lung cancer. The sequencing here drew on PBMCs, taken at surgery. This chain joins TRBV5-5 and TRBJ1-1; possible D gene TRBD1, 5 bases. The CDR3 DNA reads TGTGCCAGCAGCTTTTCCGCTGGGGGAGAAGCTTTCTTT. It specifies CASSFSAGGEAFF.